These 21 T cell receptor beta chains were all obtained from the same sample, sequenced in a study of human T cells and chemical hapten exposure. TCRdb recomputed calls from the RACE reads with MiXCR, one row per CDR3 protein. This sample yields some 78,000 distinct CDR3 sequences, of which about 8.6% are seen a single time; approximately 1.5% belongs to the top ten. Sample time point: healthy volunteer bleed at 6 weeks. From whole blood left unfractionated, total RNA was extracted. Sequenced: whole blood. These receptors originate from a male donor in good health. Some clones in this sample may be carry-over from other donors' samples.

This clonotype has more than one count but fewer than ten. One junction end does not reproduce the germline sequence, and a read error may be involved. The genes are TRBV12-3 or TRBV12-4 and TRBJ2-5, with 12 positions matching TRBD2. The CDR3 length is 15 residues. CDR3 sequence reads: CASSLAGGSPETQYF. The CDR3 DNA reads as TGTGCCAGCAGTCTAGCGGGAGGGTCCCCAGAGACCCAGTACTTC.

The chain employs TRBV12-3 or TRBV12-4 and TRBJ2-5; D might be TRBD1 (6 bases). The CDR3 loop spans 15 amino acids. Trimming cost V 6 bases and J 0 bases, with 14 bases left between them. In nucleotides, the CDR3 is TGTGCCAGCAGCGGACAAGGACAGTACCAAGAGACCCAGTACTTC. Its protein is CASSGQGQYQETQYF.

This clonotype has just a few counts. This sequence joins TRBV19 and TRBJ1-5, with 10 bases identical to TRBD1. From germline, CDR1 is LNHDA and CDR2 SQIVND (reference sequence). The CDR3 has 16 amino acids. V was clipped by 5 bases and J by 1 base; unmatched bases: 5. The CDR3 DNA follows: TGTGCCAGTAGTCCGCGACAGGGGGCAAGCAATCAGCCCCAGCATTTT. This codes for CASSPRQGASNQPQHF.

V is TRBV20-1 and J is TRBJ1-4; D perhaps matches TRBD1 (5 bases). V was clipped by 3 bases and J by 4 bases, with 6 bases between them. The CDR3 extends over 12 amino acids. The V gene's germline CDR1 is DFQATT and CDR2 SNEGSKA (reference sequence). CDR3 sequence (DNA): TGCAGTGCTAGGGACAATAATGAAAAACTGTTTTTT. Amino acids: CSARDNNEKLFF.

This clonotype showed up many times. The V and J genes are TRBV25-1 and TRBJ1-3; 7 positions match TRBD1. Germline CDR1 and CDR2: MGHDK and SYGVNS. The CDR3 has 15 residues. V was clipped by 6 bases and J by 0 bases; unmatched bases: 5. CDR3 in amino acids: CASRGRGDSGNTIYF. The CDR3 coding sequence is TGTGCCAGCAGGGGCAGGGGGGACTCTGGAAACACCATATATTTT. Together with reference TRBV25-1 and TRBJ1-3, the CDR3 gives the full variable domain: EADIYQTPRYLVIGTGKKITLECSQTMGHDKMYWYQQDPGMELHLIHYSYGVNSTEKGDLSSESTVSRIRTEHFPLTLESARPSHTSQYLCASRGRGDSGNTIYFGEGSWLTVV.

This clonotype has only one observation. A single base separates this from a much larger clone, so it may be a read error. This sequence joins TRBV6-2 or TRBV6-3 and TRBJ1-5; possible D gene TRBD1, 6 bases. CDR1 is MNHEY and CDR2 is SVGEGT in the germline V gene. CDR3 length equals 17 residues. V was clipped by 2 bases and J by 4 bases, with 18 bases between them. The CDR3 loop is CASSYPTDSRGNQPQHF. CDR3 DNA: TGTGCCAGCAGTTACCCGACGGACAGCCGAGGGAATCAGCCCCAGCATTTT.

Many counts were recorded for this clonotype. J is TRBJ2-7 and V is TRBV12-3 or TRBV12-4, with a weak D call TRBD1 (5 bases). Trimming shortened V by 4 bases and J by 5 bases, and 12 bases separated the two germline ends. The length of the CDR3 is 13 residues. The CDR3 bases are TGTGCCAGCAGTTCCCCAGCAGGGCACGAGCAGTACTTC. Protein: CASSSPAGHEQYF.

The rearrangement joins TRBV6-5 to TRBJ2-2, with TRBD2 as a possible D gene (5 bases). The germline V gene has CDR1 MNHEY and CDR2 SVGAGI. The V end lost 5 bases, the J end lost 0 bases, and 10 bases lay between the germline ends. The CDR3 sequence is 15 residues long. CDR3 in amino acids: CASSQEGSNTGELFF. The CDR3 region has the DNA TGTGCCAGCAGTCAAGAGGGATCGAACACCGGGGAGCTGTTTTTT.

The chain is built from TRBV5-6 and TRBJ2-3; possible D gene TRBD2, 6 bases. Deletions cut 4 bases from V and 3 bases from J, with 9 bases between. CDR3 length: 13 residues. The germline V gene encodes CDR1 SGHDT and CDR2 YYEEEE. CDR3 residues: CASSGGTTDTQYF. CDR3 bases: TGTGCCAGCAGCGGAGGGACTACAGATACGCAGTATTTT.

The chain combines TRBV14 with TRBJ2-7; TRBD1 or TRBD2 may be the D gene (5 bases each). Germline V gene data show CDR1 as SGHDN and CDR2 as FVKESK. The V gene lost 3 bases and the J gene lost 0 bases, with 12 bases spanning the gap. This CDR3 spans 15 amino acids. CDR3 in DNA: TGTGCCAGCAGCCATTGGGGGATGAGCTCCTACGAGCAGTACTTC. Amino acids: CASSHWGMSSYEQYF.

The rearrangement joins TRBV5-1 to TRBJ1-3; maybe TRBD1 (5 bases). The CDR3 runs to 15 residues. V dropped 4 bases and J dropped 2 bases, with 13 bases sitting between them. Germline CDR1 is SGHRS and CDR2 is YFSETQ. The CDR3: CASSPTGAAGNTIYF. CDR3 sequence (DNA): TGCGCCAGCAGCCCTACAGGTGCGGCTGGAAACACCATATATTTT.

This clonotype was seen many times. J is TRBJ2-5 and V is TRBV5-1; no clear D gene. The CDR3 runs to 14 residues. Germline loops: CDR1 SGHRS, CDR2 YFSETQ. Trimming cost V 0 bases and J 2 bases, with 8 bases left between them. The CDR3 loop is CASSLAGPQETQYF. The CDR3 nucleotides are TGCGCCAGCAGCTTGGCCGGGCCACAAGAGACCCAGTACTTC.

The rearrangement joins TRBV14 to TRBJ2-5, with D possibly TRBD2 on 6 matching bases. Germline lookup yields CDR1 SGHDN and CDR2 FVKESK. V lost 5 bases, J lost 4 bases, and 14 bases lay in between. The CDR3 loop spans 14 amino acids. This CDR3 is CASSERLGPETQYF. The CDR3 DNA reads TGTGCCAGCAGCGAAAGACTAGGCCCAGAGACCCAGTACTTC.

This chain connects TRBV9 to TRBJ1-4, with D possibly matching TRBD1 (5 bases). CDR3 length equals 15 residues. Germline CDR1 SGDLS, CDR2 YYNGEE. V lost 6 bases and J 5 bases, leaving 17 bases between the germline ends. This chain's CDR3 is CASTPRGGRNEKLFF. As DNA, the CDR3 is TGTGCCAGCACCCCCCGGGGGGGAAGAAATGAAAAACTGTTTTTT.

This clonotype turned up a few times. The V call is TRBV27, the J call TRBJ1-4, with unresolved D. Trimming removed 4 bases at V and 7 bases at J, with 16 bases between. CDR1 is MNHEY, CDR2 SMNVEV, per germline (reference sequence). This CDR3 contains 15 residues. CDR3 nucleotides: TGTGCCAGCAGTTACGCCGGTGGGAGAGGTGAAAAACTGTTTTTT. Its protein product is CASSYAGGRGEKLFF.

This chain connects TRBV15 to TRBJ2-1; 12 bases agree with TRBD2. Looked up from germline, CDR1 is LNHNV and CDR2 is YYDKDF (reference sequence). The CDR3 contains 17 residues. V shed 1 base and J 5 bases; nucleotides not matched to a gene: 6. The CDR3 DNA is TGTGCCACCAGCAGAGCAAGGACTAGCGGGAATAACAATGAGCAGTTCTTC. Protein product: CATSRARTSGNNNEQFF.

This chain uses TRBV5-6 with TRBJ1-1; D unclear. V dropped 4 bases and J dropped 7 bases, with 11 bases sitting between them. The V gene's germline CDR1 is SGHDT and CDR2 YYEEEE. The CDR3 extends over 12 amino acids. The CDR3 DNA follows: TGTGCCAGCAGCCGGTGGCCGGTTGAAGCTTTCTTT. It specifies CASSRWPVEAFF.

The rearrangement links TRBV29-1 to TRBJ2-7; 8 bases are shared with TRBD2. There are 13 residues in the CDR3. Looked up from germline, CDR1 is SQVTM and CDR2 is ANQGSEA. The ends lost 4 bases at V and 3 bases at J; junction bases unmatched: 5. The CDR3 nucleotides are TGCAGCGTTGCGTCGGGGGGGCTCTACGAGCAGTACTTC. This sequence encodes CSVASGGLYEQYF.

J is TRBJ1-3 and V is TRBV6-6, with D possibly TRBD1 on 6 matching bases. The germline V gene has CDR1 MNHNY and CDR2 SVGAGI (reference sequence). This CDR3 is 15 amino acids long. Trimming cost V 6 bases and J 7 bases, with 19 bases left between them. CDR3 sequence: CASSKVDRNPNTIYF. The CDR3 DNA reads TGTGCCAGCAGCAAAGTCGACAGGAACCCGAACACCATATATTTT.

This clonotype was detected a few times. The J gene is TRBJ2-1, the V gene TRBV9, with D possibly being TRBD1 or TRBD2 (6 bases each). Trimming cost V 0 bases and J 12 bases, with 13 bases left between them. The CDR3 contains 13 residues. The germline V gene has CDR1 SGDLS and CDR2 YYNGEE. As DNA, the CDR3 is TGTGCCAGCAGCGTAGTAGCGGAGACAGGGCAGTTCTTC. This sequence encodes CASSVVAETGQFF.

This clonotype was detected only a few times. The J gene is TRBJ2-2, the V gene TRBV2; D may be TRBD1 or TRBD2 (5 bases each). Trimming shortened V by 5 bases and J by 1 base, and 17 bases separated the two germline ends. CDR1 is SNHLY and CDR2 is FYNNEI in the germline V gene. CDR3 length: 17 amino acids. The DNA of the CDR3 is TGTGCCAGCAGTCGGGACCTCCCCCCACAGAACACCGGGGAGCTGTTTTTT. This encodes CASSRDLPPQNTGELFF.